This T cell receptor (beta chain) originates from a study of T-cell memory formation after mild COVID-19. Study context: Largely donor-specific TCR clusters were found. General study points: Contracting clones from day 15 to 85 showed balanced CD4/CD8; later expanders favored CD4+.

This clonotype has ten or more counts. Antigen unknown. Trimming removed 3 bases from V and 1 base from J, with 6 bases in between. The germline V gene encodes CDR1 KGHSH and CDR2 LQKENI. The CDR3 totals 13 residues. TCRdb re-derived calls from the 5' RACE reads in MiXCR, one entry per CDR3 protein. The sample contains some 450,000 distinct CDR3 sequences, approximately 18% of which appear only once. Material: PBMCs or a T cell subset sorted from them (not recorded which). This clonotype was sampled from a young man who had mild COVID-19 (a few samples of this study predate the infection). Cell type and time point are not known. The chain links TRBV18 to TRBJ2-5; D remains ambiguous. CDR3 DNA: TGTGCCAGCTCACCGGTCGGCCAAGAGACCCAGTACTTC. Amino acid sequence: CASSPVGQETQYF.